This T cell receptor beta chain is from a study of control samples from healthy donors and cancer patients. Sequencing used immunoSEQ multiplex PCR; TCRdb keeps in-frame clones, though not all of them. The sample shows tens of thousands of clones, around nine tenths of them seen only once. V gave up 4 bases and J gave up 6 bases, with 7 bases separating them. The CDR3 spans 11 residues. The V gene is TRBV12-3 or TRBV12-4, the J gene TRBJ2-7; D may be TRBD1 or TRBD2 (5 bases each). Sequenced sample: PBMCs. This receptor was taken from a woman aged 40 to 55 with lung cancer. The CDR3 reads CASSSGAEQYF. In DNA form, the CDR3 reads TGTGCCAGCAGTTCCGGGGCCGAGCAGTACTTC.